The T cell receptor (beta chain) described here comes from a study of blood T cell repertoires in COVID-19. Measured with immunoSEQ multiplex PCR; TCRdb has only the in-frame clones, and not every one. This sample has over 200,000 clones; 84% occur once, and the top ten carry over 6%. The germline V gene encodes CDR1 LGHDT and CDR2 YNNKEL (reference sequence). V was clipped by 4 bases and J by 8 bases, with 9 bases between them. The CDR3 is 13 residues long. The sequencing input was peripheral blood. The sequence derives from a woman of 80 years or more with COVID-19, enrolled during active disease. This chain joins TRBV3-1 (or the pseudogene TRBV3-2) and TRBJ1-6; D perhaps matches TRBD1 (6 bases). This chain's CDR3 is CASSPGTYSPLHF. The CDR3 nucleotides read TGTGCCAGCAGCCCCGGGACATATTCACCCCTCCACTTT.